What follows are 10 T cell receptor beta chains derived from one specimen sequenced in a study of cytomegalovirus exposure and HLA in healthy donors. PCR involved 60 Vbeta and 13 Jbeta primers. Libraries were prepared by immunoSEQ multiplex PCR; TCRdb keeps only in-frame clonotypes and omits some of them. The sample holds about 190,000 clones; around 79% are singletons and the top ten take about 1.6%. The specimen sequenced was PBMCs. The receptors originated from a young woman in good health and CMV-seronegative.

The chain joins TRBV28 to TRBJ2-7, with D maybe TRBD1 (6 bases). Trimming took 3 bases from V and 4 from J, leaving 16 bases between them. Per the germline V gene, CDR1 is MDHEN and CDR2 is SYDVKM. There are 15 residues in the CDR3. The CDR3 coding sequence is TGTGCCAGCAGTTTGCTTGGACAGAGCTTTTACGAGCAGTACTTC. Its translation: CASSLLGQSFYEQYF. Full variable domain (rest looked up from reference TRBV28 and TRBJ2-7): DVKVTQSSRYLVKRTGEKVFLECVQDMDHENMFWYRQDPGLGLRLIYFSYDVKMKEKGDIPEGYSVSREKKERFSLILESASTNQTSMYLCASSLLGQSFYEQYFGPGTRLTVT.

The chain links TRBV18 to TRBJ1-6; D not certain. The germline gives CDR1 KGHSH, CDR2 LQKENI. V was shortened by 2 bases and J by 0 bases, with 8 bases between the two germline ends. The CDR3 is 16 amino acids. The CDR3 spells CASSPEGDSYNSPLHF. In DNA, the CDR3 is TGTGCCAGCTCACCAGAGGGTGACTCCTATAATTCACCCCTCCACTTT.

V is TRBV5-1 and J is TRBJ2-5, with D hard to call. Judging by the DNA end, TRBJ2-7 fits better; the J call may be wrong. Germline lookup yields CDR1 SGHRS and CDR2 YFSETQ. This CDR3 region has 14 residues. CDR3 loop: CASSGQMSSYEQYF. CDR3 bases: TGCGCCAGCAGCGGGCAGATGAGCTCCTACGAGCAGTACTTC.

The V call is TRBV9, the J call TRBJ2-1, with D maybe TRBD1 (5 bases). V gave up 3 bases and J gave up 8 bases, with 12 bases separating them. Looked up from germline, CDR1 is SGDLS and CDR2 is YYNGEE. CDR3 size: 13 residues. The CDR3 region has the DNA TGTGCCAGCAGCGCGACAGCCGGCGATGAGCAGTTCTTC. This codes for CASSATAGDEQFF.

The chain recombines TRBV6-6 with TRBJ2-5; 8 bases are shared with TRBD1. Trimming at V came to 2 bases and at J to 5 bases, leaving 4 bases not matched to a gene. From germline, CDR1 is MNHNY and CDR2 SVGAGI (reference sequence). This CDR3 comprises 14 residues. DNA of the CDR3: TGTGCCAGCAGTTACGACAGGGGAAGGGAGACCCAGTACTTC. Residues: CASSYDRGRETQYF.

The rearrangement links TRBV29-1 to TRBJ1-4; a possible D gene is TRBD1 (5 bases). Germline-derived CDR1 and CDR2 are SQVTM and ANQGSEA. Deletions cut 0 bases from V and 3 bases from J, with 17 bases between. CDR3 size: 17 residues. The CDR3 sequence is CSVEEGVGVRPNEKLFF. CDR3 bases: TGCAGCGTTGAAGAGGGTGTAGGGGTGCGTCCTAATGAAAAACTGTTTTTT.

The rearrangement links TRBV19 to TRBJ2-1; D unclear. V shed 2 bases and J shed 7 bases, with 6 bases lying between them. Germline assignment: CDR1 LNHDA and CDR2 SQIVND (reference sequence). The CDR3 contains 12 residues. The CDR3 DNA reads as TGTGCCAGTAGTATAAGCTATAATGAGCAGTTCTTC. Residues: CASSISYNEQFF.

The chain joins TRBV6-1 to TRBJ2-1; 11 bases are a match to TRBD2. Losses at the gene ends were 3 bases for V and 8 bases for J; bases not matched to a gene: 6. This CDR3 has 15 amino acids. Germline V lookup: CDR1 MNHNS, CDR2 SASEGT. CDR3 DNA sequence: TGTGCCAGCAGTGACGTAGCGGGGGGGCCCTATGAGCAGTTCTTC. The encoded protein is CASSDVAGGPYEQFF.

The chain combines TRBV28 with TRBJ1-6; 7 bases line up with TRBD1. The V and J ends lost 4 bases and 8 bases, in that order; junction bases with no gene match: 8. The CDR3 consists of 15 residues. Germline-derived CDR1 and CDR2 are MDHEN and SYDVKM. The CDR3: CASSSTTGVYSPLHF. In DNA form, the CDR3 reads TGTGCCAGCAGTTCCACAACAGGGGTGTATTCACCCCTCCACTTT. Filled out from reference TRBV28 and TRBJ1-6, the complete variable domain reads DVKVTQSSRYLVKRTGEKVFLECVQDMDHENMFWYRQDPGLGLRLIYFSYDVKMKEKGDIPEGYSVSREKKERFSLILESASTNQTSMYLCASSSTTGVYSPLHFGNGTRLTVT.

This chain joins TRBV28 and TRBJ2-7; TRBD2 is a possible D gene (6 bases). The CDR3 is 14 residues long. Between the trimmed V and J ends, which lost 7 bases and 0 bases, there was a span of 13 bases. The germline CDR1 and CDR2 sequences are MDHEN and SYDVKM. The chain's CDR3 is CASTTGGTSYEQYF. CDR3 DNA sequence: TGTGCCAGCACCACTGGCGGGACCTCCTACGAGCAGTACTTC.